These 9 T cell receptor beta chains share one sample of origin, sequenced in a study of blood T cells in healthy people across ages. A second roughly 6 to 12 cycle PCR used barcoded and J-beta primers. MiXCR, applied by TCRdb to the 5' RACE reads, yields one record per CDR3 protein. The data show 450,000 to 700,000 distinct CDR3 sequences, 25% to 30% seen once. Material for sequencing was blood. These receptors were collected from a woman between 70 and 85 years old in good health.

The rearrangement joins TRBV12-3 or TRBV12-4 to TRBJ2-3; D gene unclear. V dropped 3 bases and J dropped 1 base, with 11 bases sitting between them. The CDR3 extends over 15 amino acids. The CDR3 spells CASSFWLGGTDTQYF. The CDR3 DNA reads as TGTGCCAGCAGTTTTTGGCTCGGTGGCACAGATACGCAGTATTTT.

The chain carries TRBV20-1 and TRBJ1-4; D gene uncertain. Germline CDR1 is DFQATT and CDR2 is SNEGSKA (reference sequence). This CDR3 is 13 amino acids long. Trimming took 7 bases from V and 0 from J, leaving 9 bases between them. Written as DNA, the CDR3 is TGCAGTGGAAGGCAATCAACTAATGAAAAACTGTTTTTT. Amino acids: CSGRQSTNEKLFF.

The chain joins TRBV10-3 to TRBJ2-1, with 12 bases fitting TRBD2. The V segment lost 6 bases and the J segment 10 bases; nucleotides outside the gene matches: 4. CDR3 size: 13 residues. The germline CDR1 and CDR2 sequences are ENHRY and SYGVKD. CDR3 DNA: TGTGCCATCAGACCGGGACTAGCGGGCGAGCAGTTCTTC. Its translation: CAIRPGLAGEQFF.

This clonotype was detected a few times. The V call is TRBV4-3, the J call TRBJ2-7; 9 positions match TRBD1. Germline-derived CDR1 and CDR2 are LGHNA and YSLEER. The J segment lost 5 bases and the V segment lost 1 base, leaving 9 bases of the junction unmatched. CDR3 size: 16 residues. The CDR3 DNA sequence: TGCGCCAGCAGCCAAGGGACGGTGGGGACAGGGAACGAGCAGTACTTC. Its translation is CASSQGTVGTGNEQYF.

This chain connects TRBV7-2 to TRBJ2-1; D is uncertain. Germline values: CDR1 SGHTA, CDR2 FQGNSA. This CDR3 is built from 11 residues. Trimming took off 1 base at V and 9 bases at J, with 4 bases between the two ends. The CDR3 nucleotides are TGTGCCAGCAGCTTAGATACTGAGCAGTTCTTC. Protein product: CASSLDTEQFF.

The chain carries TRBV20-1 and TRBJ2-4; D remains ambiguous. The CDR3 has 13 amino acids. CDR1 is DFQATT, CDR2 SNEGSKA, per germline (reference sequence). Trimming cost V 8 bases and J 2 bases, with 13 bases left between them. CDR3 amino acids: CSSAFVTKNIQYF. The DNA for the CDR3 is TGCAGTTCCGCGTTTGTCACCAAAAACATTCAGTACTTC.

The genes are TRBV4-1 and TRBJ1-2; D is undetermined. The germline V gene has CDR1 MGHRA and CDR2 YSYEKL. V dropped 1 base and J dropped 8 bases, with 14 bases sitting between them. The CDR3 length is 14 residues. The DNA of the CDR3 is TGCGCCAGCAGCCAAGTAATTGAAGGGCTCGGCTACACCTTC. Translation gives CASSQVIEGLGYTF.

In the case of this clonotype: Sequence at one end of the junction differs from germline and may be a read error. This chain uses TRBV7-6 with TRBJ1-3; a weak D match, TRBD1 (6 bases). Germline CDR1 and CDR2: SGHVS and FNYEAQ. CDR3 length equals 15 residues. Here the CDR3 DNA reads TGTGTCAGCAGCTTAGGAGGGGGATCTGGAAACACCATATATTTT. Residues: CVSSLGGGSGNTIYF. Using reference TRBV7-6 and TRBJ1-3 for the parts outside the CDR3, the full variable domain is GAGVSQSPRYKVTKRGQDVALRCDPISGHVSLYWYRQALGQGPEFLTYFNYEAQQDKSGLPNDRFSAERPEGSISTLTIQRTEQRDSAMYRCVSSLGGGSGNTIYFGEGSWLTVV.

The table lists this clonotype with a few counts. The V call is TRBV11-1, the J call TRBJ1-1; a weak D match, TRBD1 (5 bases). V lost 7 bases and J lost 3, with 27 bases in between. Germline V gene lookup returns CDR1 SGHAT and CDR2 FQDESV (reference sequence). This CDR3 spans 18 amino acids. The CDR3 is CASTYSGLASPGDTEAFF. CDR3 coding DNA: TGTGCCAGCACCTATTCGGGACTAGCGTCGCCTGGGGACACTGAAGCTTTCTTT.